The text below deals with one T cell receptor beta chain. This entry belongs to a study of T cell responses to AZD1222 COVID-19 vaccine. Assay used: immunoSEQ multiplex PCR; TCRdb lists only in-frame clones, some missing. Of more than 95,000 clones listed, about four fifths are singletons. The CDR3 has 16 amino acids. Germline V gene sequence: CDR1 LNHDA, CDR2 SQIVND (reference sequence). V lost 7 bases to trimming and J lost 1 base, with 19 bases between them. V gene TRBV19 combines with J gene TRBJ1-1; D ambiguous. This clonotype originated in an adult in good health. The sample consisted of peripheral blood, taken on day 0 of AZD1222 vaccination. Written as DNA, the CDR3 is TGTGCCAGTACCACCCTCAGACTCCTATCGAACACTGAAGCTTTCTTT. Translation gives CASTTLRLLSNTEAFF.